Following are 21 T cell receptor beta chains from one sample sequenced in a study of blood T cell repertoires in COVID-19. Data came from immunoSEQ multiplex PCR; TCRdb stores just in-frame clones and leaves some out. The table records around 150,000 clones, over 80% of them present only once. Sequenced input: PBMCs or T cells enriched from blood (not recorded which). These receptors all come from a man in his 70s who had been exposed to COVID-19.

V and J are TRBV9 and TRBJ2-5; tentatively, D is TRBD2 (5 bases). Between the trimmed V and J ends, which lost 0 bases and 5 bases, there was a span of 14 bases. Germline CDR1 and CDR2: SGDLS and YYNGEE. The CDR3 runs 15 residues. In DNA, the CDR3 is TGTGCCAGCAGCGTAGGCCAGCAACGCGGGGAGACCCAGTACTTC. Translating it yields CASSVGQQRGETQYF.

J is TRBJ1-2 and V is TRBV9; 7 positions match TRBD1. V shed 0 bases and J 5 bases; nucleotides not matched to a gene: 7. The CDR3 is 15 amino acids. Germline CDR1 SGDLS, CDR2 YYNGEE. The CDR3 reads CASSVVTGRIYGYTF. The CDR3 DNA sequence: TGTGCCAGCAGCGTAGTGACAGGGCGAATTTATGGCTACACCTTC.

The rearrangement joins TRBV28 to TRBJ1-5, with 7 nucleotides matching TRBD1. Trimming at V came to 5 bases and at J to 7 bases, leaving 17 bases not matched to a gene. The germline gives CDR1 MDHEN, CDR2 SYDVKM. The CDR3 contains 17 residues. The CDR3 coding sequence is TGTGCCAGCAGTAGGGTACAGGGGACGTTAGGGCGGCAGCCCCAGCATTTT. Translating it yields CASSRVQGTLGRQPQHF.

The chain uses TRBV2 and TRBJ1-2; possibly TRBD1 for D (5 bases). This CDR3 has 15 amino acids. The V end lost 6 bases, the J end lost 0 bases, and 14 bases lay between the germline ends. Per germline, CDR1 SNHLY and CDR2 FYNNEI. The CDR3 region is CASRGDLPSNYGYTF. DNA of the CDR3: TGTGCCAGCAGGGGGGACTTACCTTCTAACTATGGCTACACCTTC.

V and J are TRBV4-1 and TRBJ1-4; TRBD1 agrees at 8 bases. After removal of 4 bases from V and 0 bases from J, the junction contained 10 bases not matched to a gene. The CDR3 consists of 18 residues. Germline V gene lookup returns CDR1 MGHRA and CDR2 YSYEKL. This CDR3 reads CASSPRTGRLATNEKLFF. The CDR3 DNA sequence: TGCGCCAGCAGCCCACGGACAGGGAGACTTGCAACTAATGAAAAACTGTTTTTT.

CDR3 DNA: TGTGCCAGCTCACCACCCGCGTACAACACTGAAGCTTTCTTT. Encoded protein: CASSPPAYNTEAFF. J is TRBJ1-1 and V is TRBV18, with unresolved D. The germline CDR1 and CDR2 sequences are KGHSH and LQKENI. Trimming cost V 0 bases and J 2 bases, with 7 bases left between them. The CDR3 length is 14 residues.

The DNA of the CDR3 is TGTGCCAGTAGTTCCCATCTAGCGGCTAGCTCCTACAATGAGCAGTTCTTC. Protein: CASSSHLAASSYNEQFF. The rearrangement links TRBV19 to TRBJ2-1, with 7 bases identical to TRBD2. Germline CDR1 is LNHDA and CDR2 is SQIVND (reference sequence). The V gene end was trimmed by 5 bases and the J gene end by 0 bases; junction bases not matched to a gene: 10. The CDR3 length is 17 residues.

The J gene is TRBJ1-2, the V gene TRBV12-3 or TRBV12-4; a possible D gene is TRBD1 (5 bases). The germline V and J ends were trimmed by 5 bases and 3 bases, with 10 bases remaining between them. This CDR3 contains 13 residues. CDR3 sequence (DNA): TGTGCCAGCAGTCCCCAGGGATACTATGGCTACACCTTC. This sequence encodes CASSPQGYYGYTF.

This chain's CDR3 is CASSPYSGGTTDTQYF. The CDR3 DNA is TGTGCCAGCAGCCCCTATAGCGGGGGGACCACAGATACGCAGTATTTT. This chain connects TRBV9 to TRBJ2-3, with 10 bases aligning to TRBD2. The CDR3 contains 16 residues. Losses at the gene ends were 4 bases for V and 2 bases for J; bases not matched to a gene: 7. CDR1 SGDLS and CDR2 YYNGEE come from the germline V gene. The complete variable domain, with remaining parts taken from reference TRBV9 and TRBJ2-3, reads DSGVTQTPKHLITATGQRVTLRCSPRSGDLSVYWYQQSLDQGLQFLIQYYNGEERAKGNILERFSAQQFPDLHSELNLSSLELGDSALYFCASSPYSGGTTDTQYFGPGTRLTVL.

V gene TRBV6-4 combines with J gene TRBJ2-3; D perhaps matches TRBD2 (5 bases). Germline V gene data show CDR1 as MRHNA and CDR2 as SNTAGT. The CDR3 loop spans 15 amino acids. The V end lost 10 bases, the J end lost 4 bases, and 21 bases lay between the germline ends. CDR3 sequence: CATATGSVAADTQYF. The CDR3 DNA reads as TGTGCCACCGCTACGGGAAGTGTGGCCGCAGATACGCAGTATTTT.

The chain is built from TRBV14 and TRBJ2-3; 7 positions agree with TRBD2. This CDR3 comprises 16 residues. Trimming cost V 3 bases and J 5 bases; bases outside gene matches: 11. Germline CDR1 SGHDN, CDR2 FVKESK. The CDR3 region has the DNA TGTGCCAGCAGCCAGGGGCGGCTAGCGGCAGGAGATACGCAGTATTTT. Encoded protein: CASSQGRLAAGDTQYF.

The chain has TRBV25-1 and TRBJ1-4; D is unresolved. Between the trimmed V and J ends, which lost 3 bases and 3 bases, there was a span of 5 bases. CDR1 is MGHDK, CDR2 SYGVNS, per germline. The CDR3 extends over 13 amino acids. The CDR3, as DNA: TGTGCCAGCAGTGATTCAGCTAATGAAAAACTGTTTTTT. This translates into CASSDSANEKLFF.

The rearrangement links TRBV14 to TRBJ2-7; the D is unclear. Germline-derived CDR1 and CDR2 are SGHDN and FVKESK. V was cut by 0 bases and J by 5 bases, with 14 bases left in between. This CDR3 comprises 15 residues. This chain's CDR3 is CASSQDISMAHEQYF. CDR3 in DNA: TGTGCCAGCAGCCAAGATATTTCAATGGCCCACGAGCAGTACTTC. The full variable domain, in which reference TRBV14 and TRBJ2-7 provide the parts outside the CDR3, is EAGVTQFPSHSVIEKGQTVTLRCDPISGHDNLYWYRRVMGKEIKFLLHFVKESKQDESGMPNNRFLAERTGGTYSTLKVQPAELEDSGVYFCASSQDISMAHEQYFGPGTRLTVT.

The chain carries TRBV30 and TRBJ2-7, with 9 bases fitting TRBD1. Germline V gives CDR1 GTSNPN, CDR2 SVGIG (reference sequence). The CDR3 covers 13 residues. V gave up 0 bases and J gave up 6 bases; unmatched junction bases: 3. In nucleotides, the CDR3 is TGTGCCTGGAGTGTAGGGACAGGGACCGAGCAGTACTTC. Its translation is CAWSVGTGTEQYF. Looking up the rest from reference TRBV30 and TRBJ2-7 gives the full variable domain: SQTIHQWPATLVQPVGSPLSLECTVEGTSNPNLYWYRQAAGRGLQLLFYSVGIGQISSEVPQNLSASRPQDRQFILSSKKLLLSDSGFYLCAWSVGTGTEQYFGPGTRLTVT.

The genes are TRBV2 and TRBJ1-2; D is uncertain. Germline CDR1 is SNHLY and CDR2 is FYNNEI. V was trimmed by 8 bases and J by 6 bases, leaving 16 bases between them. This CDR3 contains 13 residues. The CDR3 loop is CASSGGHSDGYTF. CDR3 bases: TGTGCCAGCTCGGGAGGGCATAGTGATGGCTACACCTTC. Using reference TRBV2 and TRBJ1-2 for the parts outside the CDR3, the full variable domain is EPEVTQTPSHQVTQMGQEVILRCVPISNHLYFYWYRQILGQKVEFLVSFYNNEISEKSEIFDDQFSVERPDGSNFTLKIRSTKLEDSAMYFCASSGGHSDGYTFGSGTRLTVV.

J is TRBJ1-3 and V is TRBV19, with a tentative D call TRBD1 (6 bases). CDR1 and CDR2 (germline): LNHDA, SQIVND (reference sequence). CDR3 length: 13 residues. V lost 4 bases, J lost 5 bases, and 9 bases lay in between. The CDR3 DNA reads as TGTGCCAGTAGTAACAGGGATCGAAACACCATATATTTT. Protein sequence: CASSNRDRNTIYF.

The rearrangement joins TRBV7-9 to TRBJ1-1, with a weak D call TRBD1 (5 bases). CDR1 and CDR2 (germline): SEHNR, FQNEAQ (reference sequence). The CDR3 extends over 19 amino acids. The germline V and J ends were trimmed by 2 bases and 0 bases, with 22 bases remaining between them. CDR3 coding DNA: TGTGCCAGCAGCTTAAACACAGGCGACCATTATATTATGAACACTGAAGCTTTCTTT. It codes for CASSLNTGDHYIMNTEAFF. Drawing the rest from reference TRBV7-9 and TRBJ1-1, the complete variable domain is DTGVSQNPRHKITKRGQNVTFRCDPISEHNRLYWYRQTLGQGPEFLTYFQNEAQLEKSRLLSDRFSAERPKGSFSTLEIQRTEQGDSAMYLCASSLNTGDHYIMNTEAFFGQGTRLTVV.

The chain employs TRBV5-4 and TRBJ2-3, with TRBD2 matching 15 bases. This CDR3 comprises 18 residues. Trimming at V came to 3 bases and at J to 4 bases, leaving 9 bases not matched to a gene. Germline values: CDR1 SGHNT, CDR2 YYREEE (reference sequence). The CDR3 sequence: CASSSPGTSGRRADTQYF. The CDR3 bases are TGTGCCAGCAGCTCCCCCGGGACTAGCGGGAGGAGGGCAGATACGCAGTATTTT.

This clone showed up just a few times. The CDR3 nucleotides are TGTGCCAGCAGCTTGCAGCGGGGGATTGCAGATACGCAGTATTTT. Translation gives CASSLQRGIADTQYF. The J gene is TRBJ2-3, the V gene TRBV5-4, with 8 bases matching TRBD2. The junction had 5 bases not matched to a gene; V was cut back by 1 base and J by 4 bases. Germline CDR1 is SGHNT and CDR2 is YYREEE (reference sequence). This CDR3 spans 15 amino acids.

The V gene is TRBV28, the J gene TRBJ2-7; 11 bases match TRBD1. The CDR3 runs 14 residues. Germline CDR1 reads MDHEN; CDR2 reads SYDVKM. The ends lost 3 bases at V and 5 bases at J; junction bases unmatched: 3. CDR3 DNA: TGTGCCAGCAGTTTCCGGACAGGGGGCAACGAGCAGTACTTC. Its translation: CASSFRTGGNEQYF.

This chain connects TRBV6-6 to TRBJ1-4, with 7 bases aligning to TRBD1. CDR1 and CDR2 from the germline V gene are MNHNY and SVGAGI (reference sequence). J lost 2 bases, V lost 6 bases, and 6 bases had no gene match. This CDR3 spans 15 amino acids. The CDR3 spells CASRQGPVTNEKLFF. Written as DNA, the CDR3 is TGTGCCAGCAGACAGGGGCCAGTCACTAATGAAAAACTGTTTTTT.